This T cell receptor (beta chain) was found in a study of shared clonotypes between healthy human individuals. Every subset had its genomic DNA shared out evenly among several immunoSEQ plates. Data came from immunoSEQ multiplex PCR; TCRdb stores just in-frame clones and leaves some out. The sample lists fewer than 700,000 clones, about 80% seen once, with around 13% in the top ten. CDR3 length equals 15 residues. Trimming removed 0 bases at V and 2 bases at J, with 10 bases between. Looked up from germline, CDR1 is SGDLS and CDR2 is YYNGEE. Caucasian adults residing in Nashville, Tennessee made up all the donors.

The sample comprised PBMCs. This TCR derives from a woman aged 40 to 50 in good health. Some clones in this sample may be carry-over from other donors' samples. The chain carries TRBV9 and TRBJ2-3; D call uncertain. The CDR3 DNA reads TGTGCCAGCAGCGTAGCAACTCTACTCACAGATACGCAGTATTTT. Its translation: CASSVATLLTDTQYF.